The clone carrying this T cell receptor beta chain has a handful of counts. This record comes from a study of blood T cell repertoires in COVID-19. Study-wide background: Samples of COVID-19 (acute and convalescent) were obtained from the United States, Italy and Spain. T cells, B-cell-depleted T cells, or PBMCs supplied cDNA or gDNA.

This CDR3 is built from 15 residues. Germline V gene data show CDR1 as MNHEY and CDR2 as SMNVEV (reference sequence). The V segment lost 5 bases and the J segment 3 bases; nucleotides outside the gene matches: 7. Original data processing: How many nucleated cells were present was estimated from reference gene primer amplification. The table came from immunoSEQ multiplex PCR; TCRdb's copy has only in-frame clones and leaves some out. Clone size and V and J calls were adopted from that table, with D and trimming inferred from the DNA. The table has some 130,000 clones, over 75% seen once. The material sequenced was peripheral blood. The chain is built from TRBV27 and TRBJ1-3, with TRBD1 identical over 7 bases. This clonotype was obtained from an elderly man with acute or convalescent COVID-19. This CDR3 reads CASSPGRGLGNTIYF. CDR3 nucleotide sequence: TGTGCCAGCAGTCCCGGTAGGGGGCTTGGAAACACCATATATTTT.